This T cell receptor beta chain came from a study of blood T cells in healthy people across ages. Points from the study as a whole: Higher naive T cell percentage went strongly together with higher TCR beta diversity.

This clonotype was seen more than once but under ten times. As yet, its antigen is unknown. Germline V gives CDR1 MNHNS, CDR2 SASEGT. Germline trimming cut 6 bases from V and 1 base from J; bases unmatched to any gene: 3. This CDR3 region has 15 residues. PCR was performed a second time for roughly 6 to 12 cycles using a sample-barcoded 5' primer and a J-beta primer mix. Unique molecular identifiers of 12 random nucleotides labeled each cDNA. Each CDR3 protein is one row after TCRdb ran MiXCR on the 5' RACE reads. Seen here are around 1,700,000 distinct CDR3 sequences, roughly 30% observed once, and the top ten hold roughly 8%.

The clonotype was recovered from a woman in her 30s in good health. This chain links TRBV6-1 with TRBJ2-5, with 12 bases aligning to TRBD2. The sample taken for sequencing was blood. The CDR3 is CASRTSGGGQETQYF. CDR3 DNA sequence: TGTGCCAGCAGGACTAGCGGGGGAGGCCAAGAGACCCAGTACTTC.